This entry lists 20 T cell receptor beta chains sequenced from one sample in a study of T-cell memory formation after mild COVID-19. TCRdb redid the calling of the 5' RACE reads with MiXCR, one entry per CDR3 protein. In the table there are about 540,000 distinct CDR3 sequences, just over 20% of which are singletons. The sequencing sample was made of PBMCs or a T cell subset sorted from them (not recorded which). These receptors were collected from an adult woman who had mild COVID-19 (a few samples of this study predate the infection). Cell type and time point are not known.

There are a few counts of this clonotype. The rearrangement joins TRBV7-6 to TRBJ2-3, with 10 bases matching TRBD2. Germline trimming cut 6 bases from V and 5 bases from J; bases unmatched to any gene: 17. The CDR3 has 18 residues. The germline CDR1 and CDR2 sequences are SGHVS and FNYEAQ. The CDR3: CASSLQSLAGTPKDTQYF. CDR3 in DNA: TGTGCCAGCAGTCTACAATCACTAGCGGGGACTCCTAAAGATACGCAGTATTTT.

In this sample, this clonotype turned up many times. The chain combines TRBV20-1 with TRBJ2-1; D is perhaps TRBD2 (6 bases). Germline lookup yields CDR1 DFQATT and CDR2 SNEGSKA (reference sequence). CDR3 size: 14 residues. Trimming left V 6 bases short and J 3 bases short, with 15 bases between. CDR3 residues: CSAKRSGDYNEQFF. In nucleotides, the CDR3 is TGCAGTGCCAAGCGTAGCGGAGACTACAATGAGCAGTTCTTC.

The V gene is TRBV10-3, the J gene TRBJ2-3, with TRBD2 matching over 7 bases. After removal of 5 bases from V and 2 bases from J, the junction contained 7 bases not matched to a gene. CDR1 is ENHRY and CDR2 is SYGVKD in the germline V gene. This CDR3 has 15 amino acids. CDR3 nucleotides: TGTGCCATCAGTCAGGGACTACGGAACACAGATACGCAGTATTTT. Protein product: CAISQGLRNTDTQYF.

The chain combines TRBV19 with TRBJ1-1, with D tentatively TRBD1 (5 bases). Germline CDR1 and CDR2: LNHDA and SQIVND (reference sequence). The CDR3 is 13 residues long. Trimming cost V 1 base and J 4 bases, with 7 bases left between them. This CDR3 is CASSIAGGTEAFF. The CDR3 DNA follows: TGTGCCAGTAGTATAGCGGGGGGCACTGAAGCTTTCTTT.

This clonotype showed up many times. This chain joins TRBV4-2 and TRBJ2-2; the D gene could be TRBD1 or TRBD2 (5 bases each). CDR1 LGHNA and CDR2 YNFKEQ come from the germline V gene. The length of the CDR3 is 19 residues. Trimming removed 0 bases at V and 1 base at J, with 18 bases between. CDR3 in amino acids: CASSQDGASRGRNTGELFF. DNA for the CDR3: TGTGCCAGCAGCCAAGATGGGGCGTCGAGGGGAAGGAACACCGGGGAGCTGTTTTTT.

This clonotype showed up just once. The V call is TRBV7-2, the J call TRBJ1-2; the D is unclear. V gave up 11 bases and J gave up 0 bases, with 13 bases separating them. Germline V gene data show CDR1 as SGHTA and CDR2 as FQGNSA. This CDR3 has 13 residues. CDR3 in amino acids: CAGKTPANYGYTF. As DNA, the CDR3 is TGTGCCGGCAAAACCCCAGCTAACTATGGCTACACCTTC.

In this sample, this clonotype turned up a few times. This chain uses TRBV27 with TRBJ2-1, with TRBD2 identical over 9 bases. The CDR3 extends over 15 amino acids. Per germline, CDR1 MNHEY and CDR2 SMNVEV (reference sequence). J lost 7 bases, V lost 3 bases, and 7 bases had no gene match. CDR3 amino acids: CASSLAGGATNEQFF. DNA for the CDR3: TGTGCCAGCAGTTTGGCGGGAGGGGCGACGAATGAGCAGTTCTTC.

In its sample, this clonotype was seen a few times. This chain links TRBV19 with TRBJ1-5; D uncertain. With 5 bases removed from V and 0 bases from J, the gap between germline ends came to 14 bases. The CDR3 is 16 amino acids. CDR1 and CDR2 (germline): LNHDA, SQIVND (reference sequence). The CDR3 sequence is CASSYASTYSNQPQHF. The CDR3, as DNA: TGTGCCAGTAGTTATGCCAGCACCTATAGCAATCAGCCCCAGCATTTT.

This clonotype has a single count. The rearrangement joins TRBV7-6 to TRBJ1-5; 7 bases are a match to TRBD1. CDR1 SGHVS and CDR2 FNYEAQ come from the germline V gene. This CDR3 comprises 17 residues. V lost 0 bases to trimming and J lost 4 bases; unmatched junction nucleotides: 9. The CDR3 nucleotides are TGTGCCAGCAGCTTAGCAGTCTGGCAGGGGGTAAATCAGCCCCAGCATTTT. Translated: CASSLAVWQGVNQPQHF. The full variable domain, completed using reference TRBV7-6 and TRBJ1-5, is GAGVSQSPRYKVTKRGQDVALRCDPISGHVSLYWYRQALGQGPEFLTYFNYEAQQDKSGLPNDRFSAERPEGSISTLTIQRTEQRDSAMYRCASSLAVWQGVNQPQHFGDGTRLSIL.

This clonotype was detected a few times. V usage is TRBV7-2 and J usage is TRBJ2-3; the D gene could be TRBD1 or TRBD2 (5 bases each). This CDR3 is built from 16 residues. Germline V lookup: CDR1 SGHTA, CDR2 FQGNSA. V lost 4 bases and J 1 base, leaving 15 bases between the germline ends. In nucleotides, the CDR3 is TGTGCCAGCAGCTCCACACCGGGACCTCGCACAGATACGCAGTATTTT. This codes for CASSSTPGPRTDTQYF.

The rearrangement uses TRBV20-1 and TRBJ2-5; D perhaps matches TRBD1 (6 bases). Germline CDR1 is DFQATT and CDR2 is SNEGSKA (reference sequence). V was shortened by 6 bases and J by 1 base, with 18 bases between the two germline ends. The CDR3 runs 15 residues. The CDR3 reads CSAGPPRGGQETQYF. The CDR3 region has the DNA TGCAGTGCGGGCCCCCCGCGAGGGGGCCAAGAGACCCAGTACTTC.

This chain links TRBV6-5 with TRBJ1-3; no clear D. With 0 bases removed from V and 0 bases from J, the gap between germline ends came to 6 bases. Germline V CDR1 and CDR2: MNHEY, SVGAGI. This CDR3 comprises 15 residues. The CDR3 region is CASSYSGPSGNTIYF. The CDR3 DNA reads TGTGCCAGCAGTTACTCTGGACCCTCTGGAAACACCATATATTTT.

This clonotype was seen more than once but under ten times. The chain carries TRBV4-3 and TRBJ1-6, with 8 positions matching TRBD1. This CDR3 has 18 residues. Germline trimming cut 1 base from V and 5 bases from J; bases unmatched to any gene: 10. CDR1 is LGHNA, CDR2 YSLEER, per germline. Written as DNA, the CDR3 is TGCGCCAGCAGCCAAGGTCTACCCCCGGGACAGGATAATTCACCCCTCCACTTT. This sequence encodes CASSQGLPPGQDNSPLHF.

This clonotype showed up just a few times. The CDR3, as DNA: TGTGCCTGGAGTGAAGACAGGGGGCGCGTGCAGTACTTC. Translation gives CAWSEDRGRVQYF. The rearrangement uses TRBV30 and TRBJ2-7; the match to TRBD1 covers 10 bases. The V gene end was trimmed by 1 base and the J gene end by 9 bases; junction bases not matched to a gene: 6. The CDR3 contains 13 residues. Germline-derived CDR1 and CDR2 are GTSNPN and SVGIG (reference sequence).

This chain links TRBV9 with TRBJ1-1; no clear D. The V gene lost 0 bases and the J gene lost 2 bases, with 14 bases spanning the gap. In germline, CDR1 is SGDLS, CDR2 YYNGEE. The CDR3 loop spans 16 amino acids. The CDR3 loop is CASSVGKKQVNTEAFF. CDR3 nucleotide sequence: TGTGCCAGCAGCGTAGGCAAAAAGCAGGTCAACACTGAAGCTTTCTTT.

V gene TRBV20-1 combines with J gene TRBJ2-5; D is possibly TRBD2 (6 bases). CDR3 length equals 15 residues. Germline CDR1 DFQATT, CDR2 SNEGSKA (reference sequence). The V gene lost 1 base and the J gene lost 3 bases, with 15 bases spanning the gap. The CDR3 bases are TGCAGTGCTAGAGGAGGCGGGGCGGGGAAAGAGACCCAGTACTTC. Amino acid sequence: CSARGGGAGKETQYF.

The chain combines TRBV30 with TRBJ1-1; D possibly corresponds to TRBD1 (5 bases). CDR1 GTSNPN and CDR2 SVGIG come from the germline V gene (reference sequence). The CDR3 has 13 residues. Trimming stripped 3 bases from V and 4 bases from J, with 12 bases between. The CDR3 region has the DNA TGTGCCTGGAGCGAACAGGCAGCCACTGAAGCTTTCTTT. Its protein is CAWSEQAATEAFF.

This clonotype occurred a few times. The gene calls are TRBV15 and TRBJ1-1; the D is unclear. The CDR3 runs to 13 residues. Trimming left V 1 base short and J 5 bases short, with 8 bases between. Germline CDR1 is LNHNV and CDR2 is YYDKDF (reference sequence). The CDR3 spells CATSRGLETEAFF. The CDR3 region has the DNA TGTGCCACCAGCAGAGGGTTGGAAACTGAAGCTTTCTTT.

The genes are TRBV7-6 and TRBJ2-7; D is perhaps TRBD1 (5 bases). With 1 base removed from V and 4 bases from J, the gap between germline ends came to 11 bases. The CDR3 has 14 residues. Germline V gene lookup returns CDR1 SGHVS and CDR2 FNYEAQ. CDR3 nucleotide sequence: TGTGCCAGCAGCTTAGAGGACGGACATTACGAGCAGTACTTC. It encodes CASSLEDGHYEQYF. Variable domain in full (rest from reference TRBV7-6 and TRBJ2-7): GAGVSQSPRYKVTKRGQDVALRCDPISGHVSLYWYRQALGQGPEFLTYFNYEAQQDKSGLPNDRFSAERPEGSISTLTIQRTEQRDSAMYRCASSLEDGHYEQYFGPGTRLTVT.

This clonotype has more than one count but fewer than ten. The J gene is TRBJ1-1, the V gene TRBV30; D possibly corresponds to TRBD1 (5 bases). Germline lookup yields CDR1 GTSNPN and CDR2 SVGIG (reference sequence). V was pared by 7 bases and J by 7 bases, with 16 bases between. The CDR3 contains 12 residues. The CDR3 protein is CASRRGESEAFF. The CDR3 nucleotides read TGTGCCTCTAGGAGAGGGGAAAGTGAAGCTTTCTTT.